This paragraph covers one TCR beta chain sequence. This record belongs to a study of blood T cell repertoires in COVID-19. As for the study in general: There were acute and convalescent COVID-19 samples, and they came from the United States, Italy and Spain.

The protocol was immunoSEQ multiplex PCR, while the TCRdb copy is restricted to in-frame clones and leaves out a portion. The sample holds about 120,000 clones, approximately 84% seen once. CDR1 is SGHRS, CDR2 YFSETQ, per germline. V lost 5 bases to trimming and J lost 4 bases, with 15 bases between them. The CDR3 sequence is 14 residues long. Material: peripheral blood. The gene calls are TRBV5-1 and TRBJ1-2, with D unclear. The source is a man between 65 and 80 years old with acute or convalescent COVID-19. The CDR3 nucleotides read TGCGCCAGCAGTCCCCTTACAGATTCCTATGGCTACACCTTC. Amino acids: CASSPLTDSYGYTF.